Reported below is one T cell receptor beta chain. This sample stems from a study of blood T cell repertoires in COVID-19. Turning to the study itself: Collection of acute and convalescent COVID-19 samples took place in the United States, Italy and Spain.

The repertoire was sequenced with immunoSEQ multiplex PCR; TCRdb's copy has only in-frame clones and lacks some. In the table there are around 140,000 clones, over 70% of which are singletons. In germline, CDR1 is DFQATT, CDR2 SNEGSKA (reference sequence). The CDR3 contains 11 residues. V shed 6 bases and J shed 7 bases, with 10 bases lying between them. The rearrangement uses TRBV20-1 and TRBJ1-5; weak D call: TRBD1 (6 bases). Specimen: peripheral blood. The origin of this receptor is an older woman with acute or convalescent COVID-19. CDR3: CSASTGQPQHF. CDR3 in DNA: TGCAGTGCATCGACAGGACAGCCCCAGCATTTT.